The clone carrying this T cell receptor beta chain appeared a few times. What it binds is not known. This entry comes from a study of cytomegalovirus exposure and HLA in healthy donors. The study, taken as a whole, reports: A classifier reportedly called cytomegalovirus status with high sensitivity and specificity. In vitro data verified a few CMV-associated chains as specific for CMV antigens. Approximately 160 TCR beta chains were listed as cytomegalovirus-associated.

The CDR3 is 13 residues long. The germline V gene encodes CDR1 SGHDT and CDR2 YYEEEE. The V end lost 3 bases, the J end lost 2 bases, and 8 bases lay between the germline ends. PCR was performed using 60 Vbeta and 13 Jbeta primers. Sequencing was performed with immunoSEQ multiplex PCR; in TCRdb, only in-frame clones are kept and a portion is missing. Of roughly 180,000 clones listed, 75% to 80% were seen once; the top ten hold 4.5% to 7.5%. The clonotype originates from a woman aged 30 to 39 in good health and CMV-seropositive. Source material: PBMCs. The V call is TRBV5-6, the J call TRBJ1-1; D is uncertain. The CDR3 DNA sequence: TGTGCCAGCAGCTCCCTAGTAAACACTGAAGCTTTCTTT. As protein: CASSSLVNTEAFF.